The 17 T cell receptor beta chains below come from one sample, sequenced in a study of T cells in Graves' hyperthyroidism and ophthalmopathy. The TCR beta CDR3 regions underwent amplification using RNA transcripts as the source. During a first-round RT-PCR of the TCR CDR3, the HTBI primer set was used. TCRdb independently ran MiXCR on the multiplex PCR reads; one entry per CDR3 protein. The sample gives 700,000 or so distinct CDR3 sequences, about 14% of which show up once; approximately 13% is in the top ten. Sequencing was done on a sample of blood. The receptors originated from a woman between 50 and 59 years old with Graves' ophthalmopathy.

This clonotype was seen repeatedly, ten times or more. J is TRBJ1-5 and V is TRBV20-1; 7 nucleotides agree with TRBD1. The germline V gene encodes CDR1 DFQATT and CDR2 SNEGSKA (reference sequence). The CDR3 is 13 residues long. V shed 7 bases, J shed 5 bases, and the junction held 8 bases outside the gene matches. CDR3 bases: TGCAGTGTTGGGACAGAACCTTATCAGCCCCAGCATTTT. Translating it yields CSVGTEPYQPQHF.

This clonotype came up many times. CDR3 sequence: CSGGTPNTGELFF. In nucleotides, the CDR3 is TGCAGCGGTGGGACACCGAACACCGGGGAGCTGTTTTTT. The rearrangement uses TRBV29-1 and TRBJ2-2, with D perhaps TRBD1 (6 bases). CDR1 and CDR2 from the germline V gene are SQVTM and ANQGSEA. The CDR3 loop spans 13 amino acids. V gave up 7 bases and J gave up 0 bases, with 9 bases separating them.

Worth noting for this clonotype: A read error may explain this, as a much larger clone is one base away. The gene calls are TRBV20-1 and TRBJ2-5, with 7 bases that match TRBD1. The CDR3 contains 15 residues. CDR1 and CDR2 (germline): DFQATT, SNEGSKA (reference sequence). CDR3 bases: TGCAGTGCTAGGCCCGGGACAGAGTACCAAGAGGCCCAGTACTTC. This gives the protein CSARPGTEYQEAQYF.

Ten or more counts support this clonotype. The chain links TRBV6-1 to TRBJ2-7; no clear D gene. Germline CDR1 MNHNS, CDR2 SASEGT. CDR3 length: 12 amino acids. V gave up 6 bases and J gave up 0 bases, with 6 bases separating them. In DNA form, the CDR3 reads TGTGCCAGCAGAAAAGACTCCTACGAGCAGTACTTC. Protein: CASRKDSYEQYF.

There are many counts of this clonotype. The V call is TRBV20-1, the J call TRBJ1-5, with D maybe TRBD1 (6 bases). The length of the CDR3 is 13 residues. Trimming took 3 bases from V and 2 from J, leaving 8 bases between them. Germline CDR1 is DFQATT and CDR2 is SNEGSKA (reference sequence). As DNA, the CDR3 is TGCAGTGCTAGGACAGGTGGCAATCAGCCCCAGCATTTT. Protein: CSARTGGNQPQHF.

The V and J genes are TRBV4-3 and TRBJ2-1; unclear D gene. The CDR3 has 14 residues. Trimming took off 1 base at V and 14 bases at J, with 18 bases between the two ends. Germline CDR1 reads LGHNA; CDR2 reads YSLEER. CDR3 coding DNA: TGCGCCAGCAGCCAAGGGATTGGTGTAGGGAAGGAGTTCTTC. It yields the protein CASSQGIGVGKEFF.

This clonotype was observed many times. J is TRBJ2-5 and V is TRBV27; 7 bases map to TRBD1. V shed 3 bases and J 3 bases; nucleotides not matched to a gene: 7. The CDR3 covers 15 residues. Germline values: CDR1 MNHEY, CDR2 SMNVEV (reference sequence). The CDR3 loop is CASSLRTGVEETQYF. The CDR3 nucleotides are TGTGCCAGCAGTTTGCGAACAGGGGTAGAAGAGACCCAGTACTTC.

This clonotype was seen a few times. This sequence may be a read error, since a much larger clone differs from it by one base. This sequence joins TRBV11-3 and TRBJ2-1, with D hard to call. Trimming took 0 bases from V and 5 from J, leaving 8 bases between them. The CDR3 length is 14 residues. The V gene's germline CDR1 is SGHNT and CDR2 YENEEA. The DNA of the CDR3 is TGTGCCAGCAGCTTAGATATAACGGACAATGAGCAGTTCTTC. It is translated as CASSLDITDNEQFF.

This chain uses TRBV5-1 with TRBJ2-7, with 8 bases that match TRBD1. Unmatched junction bases numbered 14, after V lost 4 bases and J lost 2 bases. This CDR3 comprises 17 residues. Per the germline V gene, CDR1 is SGHRS and CDR2 is YFSETQ. The CDR3 nucleotides are TGCGCCAGCAGCGTAACCTCCGGGACAGGACCCCCCTACGAGCAGTACTTC. As protein: CASSVTSGTGPPYEQYF.

The sample holds a few counts of this clonotype. The chain joins TRBV12-5 to TRBJ2-3; 10 bases agree with TRBD2. The CDR3 totals 18 residues. J was trimmed by 3 bases and V by 6 bases; bases with no gene match: 15. Per the germline V gene, CDR1 is LGHNT and CDR2 is FRNRAP. CDR3 coding DNA: TGTGCTAGTGGCAAGGACCCGGTCTTAGCGGGAGGTACAGATACGCAGTATTTT. It specifies CASGKDPVLAGGTDTQYF.

The genes are TRBV29-1 and TRBJ1-3; the D is unclear. The germline V gene encodes CDR1 SQVTM and CDR2 ANQGSEA. The CDR3 is 13 residues long. Trimming left V 4 bases short and J 5 bases short, with 12 bases between. The CDR3, as DNA: TGCAGCGTTGTGGCCTCCGGGCGAAACACCATATATTTT. It specifies CSVVASGRNTIYF.

There are a few counts of this clonotype. This rearrangement joins TRBV27 to TRBJ2-7, with D unresolved. The CDR3 length is 16 residues. Germline V lookup: CDR1 MNHEY, CDR2 SMNVEV (reference sequence). Trimming took 0 bases from V and 1 from J, leaving 13 bases between them. The CDR3 region is CASSLSIADRSYEQYF. Here the CDR3 DNA reads TGTGCCAGCAGTTTATCGATTGCGGACCGGTCCTACGAGCAGTACTTC.

This clonotype was seen a handful of times. The CDR3, as DNA: TGTGCCAGTAGTACACGGACAGGGAATTGGAATCAGCCCCAGCATTTT. Protein sequence: CASSTRTGNWNQPQHF. The chain carries TRBV19 and TRBJ1-5, with 8 bases matching TRBD1. This CDR3 spans 16 amino acids. V shed 4 bases and J 4 bases; nucleotides not matched to a gene: 9. Germline V gene sequence: CDR1 LNHDA, CDR2 SQIVND (reference sequence).

This clonotype was detected ten times or more. This sequence joins TRBV30 and TRBJ1-5; D not certain. The V gene's germline CDR1 is GTSNPN and CDR2 SVGIG (reference sequence). The CDR3 is 14 amino acids. Trimming shortened V by 1 base and J by 2 bases, and 9 bases separated the two germline ends. CDR3 bases: TGTGCCTGGAGTGGGCGCGTGCGCAATCAGCCCCAGCATTTT. It encodes CAWSGRVRNQPQHF.

This clonotype has at least ten counts. J is TRBJ2-5 and V is TRBV5-1; 10 bases agree with TRBD2. CDR1 and CDR2 from the germline V gene are SGHRS and YFSETQ. This CDR3 has 16 residues. V lost 3 bases, J lost 4 bases, and 9 bases stayed unmatched. CDR3 DNA sequence: TGCGCCAGCAGCTCGCAACTAGCGGGATTGGGAGAGACCCAGTACTTC. This translates into CASSSQLAGLGETQYF.

Ten or more counts support this clonotype. The V and J genes are TRBV30 and TRBJ1-1, with a possible D match to TRBD1 (5 bases). The CDR3 has 14 amino acids. With 6 bases removed from V and 0 bases from J, the gap between germline ends came to 14 bases. The germline V gene encodes CDR1 GTSNPN and CDR2 SVGIG (reference sequence). CDR3 in amino acids: CACRNRYMNTEAFF. The CDR3 DNA sequence: TGTGCCTGTAGAAACAGGTACATGAACACTGAAGCTTTCTTT. The whole variable domain, remainder taken from reference TRBV30 and TRBJ1-1, is SQTIHQWPATLVQPVGSPLSLECTVEGTSNPNLYWYRQAAGRGLQLLFYSVGIGQISSEVPQNLSASRPQDRQFILSSKKLLLSDSGFYLCACRNRYMNTEAFFGQGTRLTVV.

This clonotype was seen more than once but under ten times. The chain joins TRBV9 to TRBJ1-4; D is perhaps TRBD1 (5 bases). The CDR3 has 15 amino acids. Germline V lookup: CDR1 SGDLS, CDR2 YYNGEE. Trimming removed 4 bases from V and 8 bases from J, with 18 bases in between. CDR3 region: CASSPGGGGGEKLFF. DNA for the CDR3: TGTGCCAGCAGCCCCGGCGGTGGGGGAGGCGAAAAACTGTTTTTT. The complete variable domain, with remaining parts taken from reference TRBV9 and TRBJ1-4, reads DSGVTQTPKHLITATGQRVTLRCSPRSGDLSVYWYQQSLDQGLQFLIQYYNGEERAKGNILERFSAQQFPDLHSELNLSSLELGDSALYFCASSPGGGGGEKLFFGSGTQLSVL.